This T cell receptor (beta chain) emerged from a study of human T cells and chemical hapten exposure. Study in general: Upper-back patches of 0.01% DPC were read at 6 days.

Indicated time point: pre-sensitization, week 0. Treatment noted: therapeutic diphenylcyclopropenone sensitization with weekly scalp DPC. Ahead of applying each patch test, blood was sampled. This clonotype has a handful of counts. TCRdb redid the calling of the RACE reads with MiXCR, one entry per CDR3 protein. The repertoire holds around 330,000 distinct CDR3 sequences, around 5.5% seen once, with under 9.5% in the top ten. Germline V gene data show CDR1 as SGHTA and CDR2 as FQGNSA. This CDR3 spans 14 amino acids. V lost 1 base and J lost 7, with 10 bases in between. The receptor comes from a woman under 30 with alopecia areata. Some clones in this sample may be carry-over from other donors' samples. The V call is TRBV7-2, the J call TRBJ1-4; D unresolved. The material was whole blood, obtained in connection with sensitization to the hapten diphenylcyclopropenone (DPC). The CDR3 DNA is TGTGCCAGCAGCTTAGTCGGGATCGGTGAAAAACTGTTTTTT. Residues: CASSLVGIGEKLFF.